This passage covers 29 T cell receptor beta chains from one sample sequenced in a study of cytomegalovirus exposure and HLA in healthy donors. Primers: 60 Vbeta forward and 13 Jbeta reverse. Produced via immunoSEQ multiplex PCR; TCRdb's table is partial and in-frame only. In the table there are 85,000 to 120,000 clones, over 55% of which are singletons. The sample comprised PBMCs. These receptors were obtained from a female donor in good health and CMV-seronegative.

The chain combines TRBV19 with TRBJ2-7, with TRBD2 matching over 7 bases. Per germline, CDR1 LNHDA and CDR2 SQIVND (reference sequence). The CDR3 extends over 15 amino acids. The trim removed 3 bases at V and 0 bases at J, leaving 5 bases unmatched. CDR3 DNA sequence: TGTGCCAGTAGTATGACGCGGGAGTTCTCCTACGAGCAGTACTTC. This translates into CASSMTREFSYEQYF.

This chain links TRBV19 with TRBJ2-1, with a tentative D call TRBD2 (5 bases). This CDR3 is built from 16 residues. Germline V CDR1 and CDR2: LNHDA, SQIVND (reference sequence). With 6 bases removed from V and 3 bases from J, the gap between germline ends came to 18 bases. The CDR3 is CASSTLGPAGYNEQFF. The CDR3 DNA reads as TGTGCCAGTAGCACCCTCGGGCCCGCGGGCTACAATGAGCAGTTCTTC. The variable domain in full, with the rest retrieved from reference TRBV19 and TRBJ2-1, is DGGITQSPKYLFRKEGQNVTLSCEQNLNHDAMYWYRQDPGQGLRLIYYSQIVNDFQKGDIAEGYSVSREKKESFPLTVTSAQKNPTAFYLCASSTLGPAGYNEQFFGPGTRLTVL.

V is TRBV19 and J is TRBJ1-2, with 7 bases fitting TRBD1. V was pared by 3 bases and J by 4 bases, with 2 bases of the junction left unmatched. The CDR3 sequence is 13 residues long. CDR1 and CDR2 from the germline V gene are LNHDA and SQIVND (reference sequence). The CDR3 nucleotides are TGTGCCAGTAGTATGGGACAGTTCTATGGCTACACCTTC. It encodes CASSMGQFYGYTF. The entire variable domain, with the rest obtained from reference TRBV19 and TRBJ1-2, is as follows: DGGITQSPKYLFRKEGQNVTLSCEQNLNHDAMYWYRQDPGQGLRLIYYSQIVNDFQKGDIAEGYSVSREKKESFPLTVTSAQKNPTAFYLCASSMGQFYGYTFGSGTRLTVV.

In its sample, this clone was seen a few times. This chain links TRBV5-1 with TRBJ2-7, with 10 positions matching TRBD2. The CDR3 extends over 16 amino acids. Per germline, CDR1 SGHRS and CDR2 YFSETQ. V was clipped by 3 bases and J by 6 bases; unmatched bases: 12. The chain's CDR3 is CASSSNPRLAGAEQYF. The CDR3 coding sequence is TGCGCCAGCAGCTCGAACCCCCGGCTAGCGGGAGCCGAGCAGTACTTC.

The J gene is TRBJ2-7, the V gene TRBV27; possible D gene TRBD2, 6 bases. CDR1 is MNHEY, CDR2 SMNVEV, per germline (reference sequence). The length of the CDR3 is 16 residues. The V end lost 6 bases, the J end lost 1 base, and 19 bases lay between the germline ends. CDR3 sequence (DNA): TGTGCCAGCAGCCGGGTGGGTAGCGGACCTTCCTACGAGCAGTACTTC. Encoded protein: CASSRVGSGPSYEQYF.

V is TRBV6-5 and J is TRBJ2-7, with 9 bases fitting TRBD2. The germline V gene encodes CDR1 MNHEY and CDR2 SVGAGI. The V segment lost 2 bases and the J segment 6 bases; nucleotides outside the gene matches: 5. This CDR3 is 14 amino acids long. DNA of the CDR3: TGTGCCAGCAGTTACCCGGGCGGGGGGGGCGAGCAGTACTTC. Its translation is CASSYPGGGGEQYF.

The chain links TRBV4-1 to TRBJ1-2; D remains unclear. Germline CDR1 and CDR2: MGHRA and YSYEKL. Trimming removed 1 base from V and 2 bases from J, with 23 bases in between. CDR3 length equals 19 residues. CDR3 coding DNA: TGCGCCAGCAGCCAAGTTCTCGATGAATTCGGGCGGGCGAACTATGGCTACACCTTC. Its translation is CASSQVLDEFGRANYGYTF.

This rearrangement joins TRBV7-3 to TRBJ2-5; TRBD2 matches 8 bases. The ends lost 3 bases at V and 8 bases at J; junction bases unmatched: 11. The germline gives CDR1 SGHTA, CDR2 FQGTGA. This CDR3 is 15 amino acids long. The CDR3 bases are TGTGCCAGCAGCTTCGCTAGCGGGCCTTTGCGAACCCAGTACTTC. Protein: CASSFASGPLRTQYF.

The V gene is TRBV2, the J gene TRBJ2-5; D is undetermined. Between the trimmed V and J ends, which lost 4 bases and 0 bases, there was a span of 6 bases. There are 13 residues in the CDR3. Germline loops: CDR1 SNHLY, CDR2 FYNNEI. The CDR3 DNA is TGTGCCAGCAGTGGTAACTACCAAGAGACCCAGTACTTC. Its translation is CASSGNYQETQYF.

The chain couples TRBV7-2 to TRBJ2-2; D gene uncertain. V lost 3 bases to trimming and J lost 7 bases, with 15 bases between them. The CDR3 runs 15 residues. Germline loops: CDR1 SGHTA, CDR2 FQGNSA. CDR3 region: CASSFSARRDGELFF. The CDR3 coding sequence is TGTGCCAGCAGCTTTTCCGCGCGAAGAGACGGGGAGCTGTTTTTT.

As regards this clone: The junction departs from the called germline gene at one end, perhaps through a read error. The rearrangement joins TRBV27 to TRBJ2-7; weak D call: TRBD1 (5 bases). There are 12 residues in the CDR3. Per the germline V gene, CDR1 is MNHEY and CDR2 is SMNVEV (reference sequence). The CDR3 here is CASSSQGLAWVF. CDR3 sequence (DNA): TGTGCCAGCAGCTCGCAGGGATTAGCTTGGGTTTTT.

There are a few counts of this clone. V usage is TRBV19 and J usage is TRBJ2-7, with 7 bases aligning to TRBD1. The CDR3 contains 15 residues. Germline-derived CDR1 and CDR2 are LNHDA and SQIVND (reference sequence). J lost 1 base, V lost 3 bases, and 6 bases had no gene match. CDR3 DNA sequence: TGTGCCAGTAGTATCGGCTGGGACAGATCCTACGAGCAGTACTTC. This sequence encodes CASSIGWDRSYEQYF.

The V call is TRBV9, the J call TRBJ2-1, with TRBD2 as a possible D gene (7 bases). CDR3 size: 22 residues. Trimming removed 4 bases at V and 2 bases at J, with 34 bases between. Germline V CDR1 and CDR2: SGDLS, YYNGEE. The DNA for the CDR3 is TGTGCCAGCAGCTTCGGATGGCAGGGGCACATAGCGGGTCGGGTTCCCTACAATGAGCAGTTCTTC. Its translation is CASSFGWQGHIAGRVPYNEQFF.

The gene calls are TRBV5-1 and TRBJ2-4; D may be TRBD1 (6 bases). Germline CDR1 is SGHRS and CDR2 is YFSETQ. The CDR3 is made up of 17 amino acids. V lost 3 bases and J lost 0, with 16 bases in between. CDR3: CASSSGQFDLAKNIQYF. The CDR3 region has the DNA TGCGCCAGCAGCTCCGGACAGTTCGACCTAGCCAAAAACATTCAGTACTTC.

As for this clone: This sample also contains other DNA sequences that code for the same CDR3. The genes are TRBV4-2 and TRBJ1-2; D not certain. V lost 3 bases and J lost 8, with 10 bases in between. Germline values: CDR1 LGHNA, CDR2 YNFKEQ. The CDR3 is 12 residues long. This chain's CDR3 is CASSQNRDGYTF. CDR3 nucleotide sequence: TGTGCCAGCAGCCAGAACAGAGACGGCTACACCTTC.

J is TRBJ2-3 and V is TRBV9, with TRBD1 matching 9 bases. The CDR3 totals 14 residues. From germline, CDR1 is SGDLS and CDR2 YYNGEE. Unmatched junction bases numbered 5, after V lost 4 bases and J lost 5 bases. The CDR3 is CASSSQGARDTQYF. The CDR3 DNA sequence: TGTGCCAGCAGCTCACAGGGGGCGCGAGATACGCAGTATTTT.

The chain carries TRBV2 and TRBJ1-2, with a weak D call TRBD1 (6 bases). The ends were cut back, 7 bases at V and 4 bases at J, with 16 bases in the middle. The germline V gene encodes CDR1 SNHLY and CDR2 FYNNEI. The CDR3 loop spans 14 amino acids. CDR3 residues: CASKGGGSVYGYTF. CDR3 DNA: TGTGCCAGCAAAGGGGGGGGTAGCGTCTATGGCTACACCTTC.

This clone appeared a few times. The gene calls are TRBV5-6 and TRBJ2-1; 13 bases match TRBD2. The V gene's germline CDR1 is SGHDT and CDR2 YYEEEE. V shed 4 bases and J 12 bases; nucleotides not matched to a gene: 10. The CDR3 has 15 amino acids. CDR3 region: CASSHGLAGVRGQFF. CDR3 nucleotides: TGTGCCAGCAGCCATGGACTAGCGGGAGTAAGGGGGCAGTTCTTC.

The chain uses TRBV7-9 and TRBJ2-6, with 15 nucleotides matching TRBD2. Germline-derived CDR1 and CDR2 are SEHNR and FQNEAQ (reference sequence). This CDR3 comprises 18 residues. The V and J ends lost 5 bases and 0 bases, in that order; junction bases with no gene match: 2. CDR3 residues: CASSGGLAGGSGANVLTF. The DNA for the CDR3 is TGTGCCAGCAGCGGGGGACTAGCGGGGGGCTCTGGGGCCAACGTCCTGACTTTC.

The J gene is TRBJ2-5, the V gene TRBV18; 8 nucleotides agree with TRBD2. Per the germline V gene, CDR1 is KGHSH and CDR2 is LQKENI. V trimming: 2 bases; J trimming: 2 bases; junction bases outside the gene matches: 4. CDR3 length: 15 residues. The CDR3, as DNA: TGTGCCAGCTCACCAAGCGGGAGTAAACAAGAGACCCAGTACTTC. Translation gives CASSPSGSKQETQYF.

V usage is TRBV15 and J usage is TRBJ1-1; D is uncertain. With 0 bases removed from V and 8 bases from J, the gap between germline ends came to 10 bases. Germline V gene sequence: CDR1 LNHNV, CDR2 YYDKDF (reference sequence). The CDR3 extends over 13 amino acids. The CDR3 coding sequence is TGTGCCACCAGCAGAGATCTCGTAACAGAAGCTTTCTTT. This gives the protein CATSRDLVTEAFF.

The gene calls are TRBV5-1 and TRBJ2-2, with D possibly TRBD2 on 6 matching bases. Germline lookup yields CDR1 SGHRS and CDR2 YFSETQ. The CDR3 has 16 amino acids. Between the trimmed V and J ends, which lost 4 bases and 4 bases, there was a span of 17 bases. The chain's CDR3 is CASSLIPRGVTGELFF. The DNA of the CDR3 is TGCGCCAGCAGCCTAATCCCGCGGGGAGTCACCGGGGAGCTGTTTTTT.

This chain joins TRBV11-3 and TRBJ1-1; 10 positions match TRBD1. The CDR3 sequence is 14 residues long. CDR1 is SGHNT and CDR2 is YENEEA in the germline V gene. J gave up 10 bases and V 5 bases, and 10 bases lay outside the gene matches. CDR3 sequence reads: CASSPPDRGRLAFF. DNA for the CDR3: TGTGCCAGCAGCCCACCCGACAGGGGGCGCCTAGCTTTCTTT.

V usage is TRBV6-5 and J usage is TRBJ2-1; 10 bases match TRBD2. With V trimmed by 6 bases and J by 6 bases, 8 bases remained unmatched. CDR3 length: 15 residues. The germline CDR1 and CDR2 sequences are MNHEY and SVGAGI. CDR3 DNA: TGTGCCAGCAGCGCGCAAGCGGGAGGGCCCAATGAGCAGTTCTTC. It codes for CASSAQAGGPNEQFF.

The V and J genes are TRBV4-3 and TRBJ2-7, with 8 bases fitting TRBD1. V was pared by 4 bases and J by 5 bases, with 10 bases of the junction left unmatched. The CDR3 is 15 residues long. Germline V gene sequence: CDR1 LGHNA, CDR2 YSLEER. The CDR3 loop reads CASSLEMDRVDEQYF. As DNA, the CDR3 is TGCGCCAGCAGCCTAGAAATGGACAGGGTCGACGAGCAGTACTTC.

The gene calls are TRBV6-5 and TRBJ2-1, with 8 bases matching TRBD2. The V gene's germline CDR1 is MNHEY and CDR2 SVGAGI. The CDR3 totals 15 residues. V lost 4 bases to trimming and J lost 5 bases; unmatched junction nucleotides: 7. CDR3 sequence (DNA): TGTGCCAGCAGTTTTCTCGCGGGGGGAGACAATGAGCAGTTCTTC. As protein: CASSFLAGGDNEQFF.

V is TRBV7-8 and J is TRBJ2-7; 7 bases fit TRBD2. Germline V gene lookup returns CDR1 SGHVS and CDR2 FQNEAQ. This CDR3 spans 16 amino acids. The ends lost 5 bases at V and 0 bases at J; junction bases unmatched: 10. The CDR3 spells CASSLSRDYASYEQYF. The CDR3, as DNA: TGTGCCAGCAGCCTTTCACGGGACTACGCCTCCTACGAGCAGTACTTC.

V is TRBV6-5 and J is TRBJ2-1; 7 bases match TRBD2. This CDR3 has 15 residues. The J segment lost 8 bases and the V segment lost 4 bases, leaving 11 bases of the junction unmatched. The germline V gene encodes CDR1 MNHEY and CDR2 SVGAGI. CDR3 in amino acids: CASSFLAGKVDEQFF. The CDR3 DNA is TGTGCCAGCAGTTTCTTAGCGGGTAAGGTAGATGAGCAGTTCTTC.

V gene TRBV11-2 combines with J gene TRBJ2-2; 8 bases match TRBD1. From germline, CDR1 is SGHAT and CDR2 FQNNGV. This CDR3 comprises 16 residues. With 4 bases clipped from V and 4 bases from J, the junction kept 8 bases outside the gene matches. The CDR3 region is CASSSGQGVGTGELFF. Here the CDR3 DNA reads TGTGCCAGCAGCTCCGGACAGGGCGTGGGCACCGGGGAGCTGTTTTTT.